This TCR beta chain was documented in a study of blood T cell repertoires in COVID-19. The overall study: Acute and convalescent COVID-19 samples came from the United States, Italy and Spain. T cells, B-cell-depleted T cells, or PBMCs provided the cDNA or gDNA that served as material.

Original data processing: For nucleated cells, counts were estimated from reference gene primer amplification. Produced via immunoSEQ multiplex PCR; TCRdb's table is partial and in-frame only. The V and J calls and clone size come from that table; D and trimming were worked out from the DNA. The sample holds fewer than 150,000 clones; 84% are singletons and the top ten take 9.5% to 15%. The V and J ends lost 2 bases and 7 bases, in that order; junction bases with no gene match: 4. Germline V CDR1 and CDR2: SGDLS, YYNGEE. The CDR3 extends over 14 amino acids. The clonotype comes from a human donor in a cohort sampled during active COVID-19. The source material was peripheral blood. The chain employs TRBV9 and TRBJ1-2; 11 positions match TRBD1. The CDR3 is CASSVGQGAVGYTF. Here the CDR3 DNA reads TGTGCCAGCAGCGTTGGACAGGGGGCGGTTGGCTACACCTTC.